This T cell receptor beta chain was sequenced in a study of T cell responses to AZD1222 COVID-19 vaccine. Study results and caveats: Nearly half of the spike-specific TCRs reportedly recognize variant regions that carry no mutations.

Only in-frame clones appear in the TCRdb table, and some are missing; sequencing was by immunoSEQ multiplex PCR. The sample has around 190,000 clones; 85% to 95% are singletons. Concerning this clone itself: Its matching antigen is unknown.

Looked up from germline, CDR1 is SGHNT and CDR2 is YENEEA. V dropped 5 bases and J dropped 4; count of bases not matched to a gene: 16. There are 18 residues in the CDR3. The sample here was peripheral blood, taken on day 0 of AZD1222 vaccination. The V call is TRBV11-3, the J call TRBJ2-1; TRBD1 matches at 8 bases. The clonotype was recovered from an adult in good health. This CDR3 is CASSLFPPGTGIYNEQFF. In DNA form, the CDR3 reads TGTGCCAGCAGCCTCTTTCCCCCCGGGACAGGTATATACAATGAGCAGTTCTTC.